These 9 T cell receptor beta chains share one sample of origin, sequenced in a study of memory CD4+ T cells and cytomegalovirus serostatus. Method: immunoSEQ multiplex PCR; TCRdb's copy keeps in-frame clones and lacks some. This sample has about 75,000 clones, with roughly three quarters found just once. The sort gate was single viable CD3+CD4+CD8-CD45RO+ cells for memory CD4+ T cells. The sequenced sample consisted of memory CD4+ T cells from blood. The receptors here all came from an adult in good health and CMV-seropositive.

The gene calls are TRBV5-4 and TRBJ2-3, with 8 positions matching TRBD1. Germline CDR1 and CDR2: SGHNT and YYREEE (reference sequence). After removal of 0 bases from V and 1 base from J, the junction contained 4 bases not matched to a gene. CDR3 length: 16 residues. The DNA of the CDR3 is TGTGCCAGCAGCTTGGCAGGGGGCGCGGGCACAGATACGCAGTATTTT. Translating it yields CASSLAGGAGTDTQYF. Filled out from reference TRBV5-4 and TRBJ2-3, the complete variable domain reads ETGVTQSPTHLIKTRGQQVTLRCSSQSGHNTVSWYQQALGQGPQFIFQYYREEENGRGNFPPRFSGLQFPNYSSELNVNALELDDSALYLCASSLAGGAGTDTQYFGPGTRLTVL.

The chain has TRBV7-2 and TRBJ1-1; 12 bases fit TRBD1. Trimming at V came to 1 base and at J to 3 bases, leaving 3 bases not matched to a gene. Germline V gene sequence: CDR1 SGHTA, CDR2 FQGNSA. CDR3 length equals 16 residues. The CDR3: CASSLGGQGADTEAFF. Written as DNA, the CDR3 is TGTGCCAGCAGCTTAGGGGGACAGGGGGCCGACACTGAAGCTTTCTTT.

The chain employs TRBV28 and TRBJ2-3, with 7 bases lining up with TRBD1. Losses at the gene ends were 3 bases for V and 4 bases for J; bases not matched to a gene: 4. The germline CDR1 and CDR2 sequences are MDHEN and SYDVKM. The CDR3 is 14 residues long. Here the CDR3 DNA reads TGTGCCAGCAGTTTGCCCGACAGGGCAGATACGCAGTATTTT. Its translation: CASSLPDRADTQYF.

The table lists this clone with a count of one. This chain links TRBV5-1 with TRBJ1-1; TRBD1 might be the D (5 bases). V gave up 4 bases and J gave up 4 bases, with 14 bases separating them. CDR1 SGHRS and CDR2 YFSETQ come from the germline V gene. The CDR3 totals 14 residues. The CDR3 spells CASSAMQTGTEAFF. CDR3 coding DNA: TGCGCCAGCAGCGCAATGCAAACAGGCACTGAAGCTTTCTTT. The full variable domain, rest sourced from reference TRBV5-1 and TRBJ1-1, is KAGVTQTPRYLIKTRGQQVTLSCSPISGHRSVSWYQQTPGQGLQFLFEYFSETQRNKGNFPGRFSGRQFSNSRSEMNVSTLELGDSALYLCASSAMQTGTEAFFGQGTRLTVV.

This clone was picked up one time. The chain is built from TRBV27 and TRBJ1-6; D call uncertain. CDR3 length: 12 amino acids. CDR1 and CDR2 (germline): MNHEY, SMNVEV (reference sequence). The V end lost 6 bases, the J end lost 7 bases, and 7 bases lay between the germline ends. The CDR3 bases are TGTGCCAGCAGGCTTAACAATTCACCCCTCCACTTT. Translated, it gives CASRLNNSPLHF.

This clone was seen once. V is TRBV6-1 and J is TRBJ1-4, with D perhaps TRBD1 (5 bases). The V and J ends lost 3 bases and 7 bases respectively, with 12 bases between them. The CDR3 sequence is 14 residues long. Germline CDR1 MNHNS, CDR2 SASEGT. CDR3 in amino acids: CASSDTGGSEKLFF. In DNA, the CDR3 is TGTGCCAGCAGTGATACTGGGGGTAGTGAAAAACTGTTTTTT.

The chain carries TRBV7-2 and TRBJ2-1; D ambiguous. CDR1 and CDR2 (germline): SGHTA, FQGNSA. CDR3 length: 12 residues. Between the trimmed V and J ends, which lost 2 bases and 5 bases, there was a span of 4 bases. CDR3 amino acids: CASSLNDNEQFF. In DNA, the CDR3 is TGTGCCAGCAGCTTAAATGACAATGAGCAGTTCTTC.

This chain joins TRBV10-3 and TRBJ2-6; D remains unclear. Per the germline V gene, CDR1 is ENHRY and CDR2 is SYGVKD. CDR3 size: 17 residues. The V gene lost 0 bases and the J gene lost 2 bases, with 11 bases spanning the gap. CDR3 loop: CAISESVVRAGANVLTF. In DNA, the CDR3 is TGTGCCATCAGTGAGTCGGTGGTTAGGGCTGGGGCCAACGTCCTGACTTTC.

In its sample, this clone was seen a few times. The rearrangement joins TRBV2 to TRBJ1-6; D is unresolved. The length of the CDR3 is 13 residues. Germline V lookup: CDR1 SNHLY, CDR2 FYNNEI. V was pared by 10 bases and J by 7 bases, with 14 bases between. The CDR3 region is CANSRTDNSPLHF. The CDR3, as DNA: TGTGCCAATTCGCGGACGGACAATTCACCCCTCCACTTT.